A selection of T cell receptor beta chains follows, all from one sample in a study of cytomegalovirus exposure and HLA in healthy donors. The repertoire was sequenced with immunoSEQ multiplex PCR; TCRdb's copy has only in-frame clones and lacks some. Counted here are 60,000 to 90,000 clones, 65% to 70% occurring once; the ten biggest clones make up 7.5% to 8%. The sample taken for sequencing was PBMCs. These receptor sequences come from a man aged 40-50 years in good health and CMV-seropositive. Both conserved end residues are part of each CDR3.

j_call,v_call,cdr3_aa
TRBJ1-1,TRBV2,CASSHPYSGRGNTEAFF
TRBJ2-2,TRBV9,CASSVAGRVGTGELFF
TRBJ1-5,TRBV19,CASSIDRDQPQHF
TRBJ1-4,TRBV30,CAWSVLRGGSSNEKLFF
TRBJ2-5,TRBV5-1,CASSPRGQETQYF
TRBJ1-1,TRBV5-1,CASTGTGGLTEAFF
TRBJ1-3,TRBV27,CASSLVAGASSGNTIYF
TRBJ2-7,TRBV11-2,CASSLPPDRGQYF
TRBJ2-3,TRBV5-4,CASTGGPSTDTQYF
TRBJ2-6,TRBV5-1,CASSLASTGFSSGANVLTF
TRBJ1-2,TRBV6-5,CASSAGGQSYGYTF
TRBJ1-6,TRBV30,CAWSEGQNSPLHF
TRBJ2-2,TRBV29-1,CSVPTSGRSGELFF
TRBJ1-5,TRBV7-8,CASSLDRSSYQPQHF
TRBJ2-1,TRBV5-1,CASSLGGGYNEQFF
TRBJ2-2,TRBV6-1,CASSARRLAGVTGELFF
TRBJ1-1,TRBV5-4,CASSRGAEMNTEAFF
TRBJ2-5,TRBV5-6,CASSFPSQETQYF
TRBJ1-1,TRBV5-4,CASSRVNTEAFF
TRBJ1-1,TRBV11-3,CASSFGDRGIAFF
TRBJ2-3,TRBV7-9,CASSLRGLALDTQYF
TRBJ1-4,TRBV27,CASSRSGGVGDEKLFF
TRBJ2-1,TRBV7-8,CASSGTSGATYNEQFF
TRBJ1-1,TRBV7-3,CASSQAGPNTEAFF
TRBJ1-5,TRBV19,CASSISGTGFNQPQHF
TRBJ2-3,TRBV5-1,CASSTGLHTDTQYF
TRBJ1-5,TRBV27,CASSYGAGNQPQHF
TRBJ1-3,TRBV5-1,CASSIGTGEFLSGNTIYF
TRBJ1-4,TRBV6-5,CASSYTEGAPNGKLFF
TRBJ1-2,TRBV6-5,CASSYAGEGAYGYTF
TRBJ2-3,TRBV5-1,CASSQISGRAAADTQYF